The T cell receptor (beta chain) under discussion was sequenced for a study of cytomegalovirus exposure and HLA in healthy donors. The overall study: An earlier analysis identified 110 million or so unique TCR beta sequences in about 200 million T cells. Findings and caveats of the study: Most TCR sequences were seen very rarely across donors, but some public TCRs occurred in many.

The study ran its PCR with 60 Vbeta and 13 Jbeta primers. TCRdb keeps only in-frame clones here, not all; method: immunoSEQ multiplex PCR. The table lists approximately 160,000 clones, approximately 67% of them singletons. The CDR3 runs 15 residues. Germline V lookup: CDR1 SGHRS, CDR2 YFSETQ. Trimming removed 4 bases from V and 5 bases from J; junction bases left unmatched: 4. Regarding this clone: Antigen specificity is unknown.

The sequenced material came from PBMCs. The chain recombines TRBV5-1 with TRBJ1-4; 11 positions match TRBD1. The receptor comes from a young woman in good health and CMV-seropositive. The CDR3: CASSPGTGGNEKLFF. CDR3 in DNA: TGCGCCAGCAGCCCTGGGACAGGGGGAAATGAAAAACTGTTTTTT.